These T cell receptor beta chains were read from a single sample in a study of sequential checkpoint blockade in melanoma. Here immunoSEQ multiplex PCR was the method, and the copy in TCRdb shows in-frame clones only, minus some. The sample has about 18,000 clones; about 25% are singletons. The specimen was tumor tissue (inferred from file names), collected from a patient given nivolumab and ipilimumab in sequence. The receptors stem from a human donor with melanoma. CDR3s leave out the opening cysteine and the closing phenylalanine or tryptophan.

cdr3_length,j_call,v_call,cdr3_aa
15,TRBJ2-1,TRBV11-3,ASSDTQGLTIYNEQF
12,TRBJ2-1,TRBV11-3,ASSPRTSGLEGF
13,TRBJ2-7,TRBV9,ASSVSNVAAFEQY
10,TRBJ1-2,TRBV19,ASSPRDYGYT
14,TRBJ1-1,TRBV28,ASSLWGVVMDTEAF
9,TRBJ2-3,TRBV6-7,ASRSGSTQY
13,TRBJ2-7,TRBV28,ASSLAGTSSYEQY
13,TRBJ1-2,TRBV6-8,ASSSADLGNYGYT
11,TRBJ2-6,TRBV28,ASIMRGANVLT
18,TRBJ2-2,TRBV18,ASSPGLAGGRDANTGELF
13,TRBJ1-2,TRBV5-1,ASSLALGPNYGYT
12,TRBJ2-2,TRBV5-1,ASSYGPNTGELF
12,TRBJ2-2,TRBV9,ASSDSANTGELF
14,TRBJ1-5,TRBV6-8,ASSGQGRNSNQPQH
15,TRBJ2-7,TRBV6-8,ASSYALTGTVPLEQY
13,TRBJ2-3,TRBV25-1,ASRESGSEADTQY
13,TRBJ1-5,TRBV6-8,ASTPGRTGAQPQH
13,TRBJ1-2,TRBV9,ASSATQTGSNGYT
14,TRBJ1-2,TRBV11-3,ASSPSQDRSLYGYT
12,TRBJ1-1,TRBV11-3,ASSYGGIDAEAF
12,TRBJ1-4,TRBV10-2,ASSERGFGEKLF
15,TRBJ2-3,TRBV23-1,ASSPPPDRGCWDTQY
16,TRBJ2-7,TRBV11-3,ASSLGNSGTSGSLKGK
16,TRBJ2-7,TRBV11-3,ASSTSGLAGANMYEQY
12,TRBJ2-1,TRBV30,AWRPGTGDNEQF
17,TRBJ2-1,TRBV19,ASSIILAGGPKSYNEQF
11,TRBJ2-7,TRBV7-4,ASSPGTRREQY
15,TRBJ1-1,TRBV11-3,ASSLEISLPGNTEAF
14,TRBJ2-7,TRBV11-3,ASSLLGSPSSYEQY
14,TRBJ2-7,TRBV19,ASSGLGDRETYEQY